The TCR beta chain described here comes from a study of blood T cell repertoires in COVID-19. CDR1 MGHRA and CDR2 YSYEKL come from the germline V gene. The CDR3 consists of 14 residues. V was pared by 0 bases and J by 6 bases, with 9 bases between. Profiling relied on immunoSEQ multiplex PCR, and the TCRdb table lists in-frame clones only, not all of them. This table holds over 250,000 clones, roughly 90% found once. The study recruited people aged roughly 18 to 89 years across 20 to 30 US areas. J is TRBJ2-1 and V is TRBV4-1; D may be TRBD1 (6 bases). Source material: PBMCs or T cells enriched from blood (not recorded which). The clonotype was recovered from a man aged 35-49 years who had recovered from COVID-19. The CDR3 nucleotides read TGCGCCAGCAGCCAAGACGGGACAAGCAATGAGCAGTTCTTC. Its translation is CASSQDGTSNEQFF.